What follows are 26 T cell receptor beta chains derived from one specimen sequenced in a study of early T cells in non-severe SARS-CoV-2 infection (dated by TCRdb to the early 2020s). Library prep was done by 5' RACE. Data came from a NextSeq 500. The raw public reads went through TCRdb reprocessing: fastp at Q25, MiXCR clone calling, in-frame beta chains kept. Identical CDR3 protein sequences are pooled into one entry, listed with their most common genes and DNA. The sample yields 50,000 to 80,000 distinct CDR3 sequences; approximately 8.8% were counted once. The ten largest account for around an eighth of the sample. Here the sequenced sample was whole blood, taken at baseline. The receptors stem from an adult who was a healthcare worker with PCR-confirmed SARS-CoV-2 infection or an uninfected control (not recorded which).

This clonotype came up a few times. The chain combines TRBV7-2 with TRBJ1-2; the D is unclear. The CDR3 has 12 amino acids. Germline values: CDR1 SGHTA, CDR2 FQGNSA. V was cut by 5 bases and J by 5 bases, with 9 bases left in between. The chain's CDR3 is CASSATWYGYTF. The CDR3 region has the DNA TGTGCCAGCAGCGCAACGTGGTATGGCTACACCTTC. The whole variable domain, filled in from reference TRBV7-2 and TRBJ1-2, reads GAGVSQSPSNKVTEKGKDVELRCDPISGHTALYWYRQSLGQGLEFLIYFQGNSAPDKSGLPSDRFSAERTGGSVSTLTIQRTQQEDSAVYLCASSATWYGYTFGSGTRLTVV.

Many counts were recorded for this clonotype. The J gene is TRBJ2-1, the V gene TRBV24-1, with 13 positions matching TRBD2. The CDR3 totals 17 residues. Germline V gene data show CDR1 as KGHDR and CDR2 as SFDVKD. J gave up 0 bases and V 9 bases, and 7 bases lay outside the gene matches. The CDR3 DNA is TGTGCCACCGGGGGAAGGACTAGCGGGAGCTCCTACAATGAGCAGTTCTTC. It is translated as CATGGRTSGSSYNEQFF.

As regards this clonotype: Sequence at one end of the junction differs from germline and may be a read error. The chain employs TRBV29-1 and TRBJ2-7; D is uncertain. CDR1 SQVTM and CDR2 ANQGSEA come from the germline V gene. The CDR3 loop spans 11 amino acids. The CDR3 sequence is CSVTASSEQYF. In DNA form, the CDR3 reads TGCAGCGTTACGGCATCCTCCGAGCAGTACTTC.

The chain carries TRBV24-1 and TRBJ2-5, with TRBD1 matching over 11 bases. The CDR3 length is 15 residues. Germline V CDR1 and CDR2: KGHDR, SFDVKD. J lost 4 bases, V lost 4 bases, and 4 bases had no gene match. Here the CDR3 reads CATSDPGTGGETQYF. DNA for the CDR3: TGTGCCACCAGTGACCCCGGGACAGGGGGAGAGACCCAGTACTTC.

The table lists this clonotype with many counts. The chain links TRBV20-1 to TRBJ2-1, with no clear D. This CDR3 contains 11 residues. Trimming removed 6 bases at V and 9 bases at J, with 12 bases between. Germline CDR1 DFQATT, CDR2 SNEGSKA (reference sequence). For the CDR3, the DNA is TGCAGTGCCATTCTTAGGACTGAGCAGTTCTTC. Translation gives CSAILRTEQFF.

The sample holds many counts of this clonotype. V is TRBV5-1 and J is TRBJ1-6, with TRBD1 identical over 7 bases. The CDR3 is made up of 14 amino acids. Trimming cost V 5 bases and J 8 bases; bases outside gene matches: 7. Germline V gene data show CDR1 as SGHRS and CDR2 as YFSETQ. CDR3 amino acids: CASRDGTEDSPLHF. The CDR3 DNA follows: TGCGCCAGCAGGGACGGGACAGAGGATTCACCCCTCCACTTT.

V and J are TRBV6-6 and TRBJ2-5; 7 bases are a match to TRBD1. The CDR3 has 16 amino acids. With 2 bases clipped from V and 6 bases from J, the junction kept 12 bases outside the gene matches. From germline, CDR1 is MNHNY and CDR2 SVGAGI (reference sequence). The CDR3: CASSYPSTGSGKTQYF. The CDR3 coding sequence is TGTGCCAGCAGTTACCCATCGACAGGGTCGGGAAAGACCCAGTACTTC.

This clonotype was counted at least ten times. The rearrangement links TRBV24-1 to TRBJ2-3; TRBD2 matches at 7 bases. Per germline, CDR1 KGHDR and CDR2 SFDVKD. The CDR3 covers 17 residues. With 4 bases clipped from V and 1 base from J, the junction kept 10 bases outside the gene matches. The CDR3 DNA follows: TGTGCCACCAGTGAACTTACCCTAGCGGATCGCACAGATACGCAGTATTTT. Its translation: CATSELTLADRTDTQYF.

CDR3 DNA sequence: TGTGCCAGCAGTTACTCGACTAGGAGGAGTGAGCAGTTCTTC. It encodes CASSYSTRRSEQFF. The gene calls are TRBV6-5 and TRBJ2-1; D might be TRBD2 (6 bases). The V end was cut by 0 bases, the J end by 9 bases, with 12 bases between. The germline V gene encodes CDR1 MNHEY and CDR2 SVGAGI. The CDR3 extends over 14 amino acids.

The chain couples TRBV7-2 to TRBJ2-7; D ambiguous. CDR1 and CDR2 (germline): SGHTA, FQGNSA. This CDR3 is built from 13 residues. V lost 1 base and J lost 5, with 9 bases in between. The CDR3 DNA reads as TGTGCCAGCAGCTTAGAGGCCGAAAACGAGCAGTACTTC. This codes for CASSLEAENEQYF.

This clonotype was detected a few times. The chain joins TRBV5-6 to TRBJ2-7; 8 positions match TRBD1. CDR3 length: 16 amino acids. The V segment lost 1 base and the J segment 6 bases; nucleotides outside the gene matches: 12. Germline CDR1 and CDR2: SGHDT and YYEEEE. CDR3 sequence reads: CASSLSGWQGAIEQYF. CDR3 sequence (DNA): TGTGCCAGCAGCTTGTCCGGCTGGCAGGGGGCGATCGAGCAGTACTTC.

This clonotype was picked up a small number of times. This chain's CDR3 is CASSLVGTSGNTIYF. CDR3 nucleotide sequence: TGTGCCAGCAGCTTAGTCGGGACCAGTGGAAACACCATATATTTT. V and J are TRBV7-9 and TRBJ1-3; possible D gene TRBD1, 5 bases. The CDR3 runs 15 residues. Germline CDR1 SEHNR, CDR2 FQNEAQ (reference sequence). Trimming removed 1 base from V and 3 bases from J, with 10 bases in between. Based on the CDR3 plus reference TRBV7-9 and TRBJ1-3, the full variable domain is DTGVSQNPRHKITKRGQNVTFRCDPISEHNRLYWYRQTLGQGPEFLTYFQNEAQLEKSRLLSDRFSAERPKGSFSTLEIQRTEQGDSAMYLCASSLVGTSGNTIYFGEGSWLTVV.

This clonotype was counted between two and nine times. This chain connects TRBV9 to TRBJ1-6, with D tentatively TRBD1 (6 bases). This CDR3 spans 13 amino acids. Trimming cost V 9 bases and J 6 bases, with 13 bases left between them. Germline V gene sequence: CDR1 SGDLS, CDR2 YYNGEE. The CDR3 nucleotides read TGTGCCACTGGACAGCAACCTAATTCACCCCTCCACTTT. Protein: CATGQQPNSPLHF.

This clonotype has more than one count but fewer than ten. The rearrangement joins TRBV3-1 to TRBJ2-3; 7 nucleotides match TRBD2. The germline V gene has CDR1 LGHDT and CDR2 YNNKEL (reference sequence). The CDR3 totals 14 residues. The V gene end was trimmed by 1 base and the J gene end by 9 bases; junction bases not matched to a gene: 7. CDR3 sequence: CASSQAGGGETQYF. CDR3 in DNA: TGTGCCAGCAGCCAAGCTGGGGGAGGGGAGACGCAGTATTTT.

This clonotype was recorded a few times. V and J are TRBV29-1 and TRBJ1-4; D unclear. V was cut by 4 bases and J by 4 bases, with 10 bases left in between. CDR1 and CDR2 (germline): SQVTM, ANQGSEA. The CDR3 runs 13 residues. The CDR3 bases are TGCAGCGTTGGGGGAGTTGGTAATGAAAAACTGTTTTTT. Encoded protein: CSVGGVGNEKLFF.

CDR3 sequence reads: CASSQYRSSPLHF. The CDR3, as DNA: TGTGCCAGCAGCCAATACCGTTCCTCACCCCTCCACTTT. The chain recombines TRBV11-2 with TRBJ1-6, with D unresolved. CDR3 size: 13 residues. V lost 5 bases, J lost 10 bases, and 12 bases lay in between. Germline-derived CDR1 and CDR2 are SGHAT and FQNNGV.

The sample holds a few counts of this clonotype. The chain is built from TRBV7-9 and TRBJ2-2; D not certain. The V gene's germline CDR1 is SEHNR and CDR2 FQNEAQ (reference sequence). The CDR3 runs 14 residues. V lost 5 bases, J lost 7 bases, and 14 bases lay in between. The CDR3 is CASSKDLDIGELFF. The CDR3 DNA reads TGTGCCAGCAGCAAAGACCTGGATATCGGGGAGCTGTTTTTT. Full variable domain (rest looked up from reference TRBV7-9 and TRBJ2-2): DTGVSQNPRHKITKRGQNVTFRCDPISEHNRLYWYRQTLGQGPEFLTYFQNEAQLEKSRLLSDRFSAERPKGSFSTLEIQRTEQGDSAMYLCASSKDLDIGELFFGEGSRLTVL.

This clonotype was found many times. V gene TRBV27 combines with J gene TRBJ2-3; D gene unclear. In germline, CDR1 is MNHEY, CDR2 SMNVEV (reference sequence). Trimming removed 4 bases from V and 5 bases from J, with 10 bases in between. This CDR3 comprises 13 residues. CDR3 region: CASSWQAEDTQYF. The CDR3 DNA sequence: TGTGCCAGCAGTTGGCAGGCCGAAGATACGCAGTATTTT.

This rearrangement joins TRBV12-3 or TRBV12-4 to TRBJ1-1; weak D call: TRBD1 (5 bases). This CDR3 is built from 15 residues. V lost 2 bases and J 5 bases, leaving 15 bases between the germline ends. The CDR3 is CASSLFGTAGTEAFF. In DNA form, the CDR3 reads TGTGCCAGCAGTTTATTTGGGACGGCGGGAACTGAAGCTTTCTTT.

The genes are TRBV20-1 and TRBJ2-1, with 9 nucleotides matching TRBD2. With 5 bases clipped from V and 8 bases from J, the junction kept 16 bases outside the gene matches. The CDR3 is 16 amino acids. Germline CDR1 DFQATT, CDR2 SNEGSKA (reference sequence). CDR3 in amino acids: CSAHQGSGTSLHEQFF. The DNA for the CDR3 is TGCAGTGCTCACCAAGGGAGCGGGACTAGCTTACATGAGCAGTTCTTC.

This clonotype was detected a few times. CDR3 sequence (DNA): TGCGCCAGCAGCCAAGAAGGGCTGGGGCAGGGCAATCAGCCCCAGCATTTT. This encodes CASSQEGLGQGNQPQHF. The rearrangement uses TRBV4-1 and TRBJ1-5, with D possibly being TRBD1 (5 bases). There are 17 residues in the CDR3. Germline-derived CDR1 and CDR2 are MGHRA and YSYEKL. Trimming took off 0 bases at V and 2 bases at J, with 14 bases between the two ends.

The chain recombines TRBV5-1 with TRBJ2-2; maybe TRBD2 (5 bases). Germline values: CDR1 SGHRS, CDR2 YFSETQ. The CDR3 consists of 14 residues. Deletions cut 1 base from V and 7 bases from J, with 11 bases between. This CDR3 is CASSLRTGDGELFF. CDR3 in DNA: TGCGCCAGCAGCTTGCGGACTGGGGACGGGGAGCTGTTTTTT.

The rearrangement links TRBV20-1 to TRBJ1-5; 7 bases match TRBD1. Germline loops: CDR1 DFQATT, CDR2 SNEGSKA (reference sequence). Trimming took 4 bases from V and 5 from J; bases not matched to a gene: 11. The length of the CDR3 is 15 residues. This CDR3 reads CSATLQGITDQPQHF. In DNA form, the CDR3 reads TGCAGTGCTACTCTACAGGGGATAACGGATCAGCCCCAGCATTTT.

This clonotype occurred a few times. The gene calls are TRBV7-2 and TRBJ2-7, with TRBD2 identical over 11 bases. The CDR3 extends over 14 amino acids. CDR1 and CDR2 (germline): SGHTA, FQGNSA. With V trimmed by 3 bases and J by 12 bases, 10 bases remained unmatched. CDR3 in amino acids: CASSFSPEGLAVYF. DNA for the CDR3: TGTGCCAGCAGCTTCTCCCCGGAGGGACTAGCGGTGTACTTC.

The CDR3 protein is CSARVPGGGSPLHF. CDR3 bases: TGCAGTGCTAGAGTACCAGGGGGTGGATCACCCCTCCACTTT. The J gene is TRBJ1-6, the V gene TRBV20-1; 7 bases map to TRBD1. The CDR3 sequence is 14 residues long. V dropped 1 base and J dropped 10; count of bases not matched to a gene: 7. Germline V gene lookup returns CDR1 DFQATT and CDR2 SNEGSKA (reference sequence).

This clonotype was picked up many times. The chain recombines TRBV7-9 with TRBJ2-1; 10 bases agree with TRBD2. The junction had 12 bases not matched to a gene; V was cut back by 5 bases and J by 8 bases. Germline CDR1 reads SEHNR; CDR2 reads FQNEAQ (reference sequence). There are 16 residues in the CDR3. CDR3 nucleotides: TGTGCCAGCAGCCATCTATCATCTAGCGGGAGCCATGAGCAGTTCTTC. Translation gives CASSHLSSSGSHEQFF.